What follows are 3 T cell receptor beta chains derived from one specimen sequenced in a study of blood T cell repertoires in COVID-19. The table came from immunoSEQ multiplex PCR; TCRdb's copy has only in-frame clones and leaves some out. The sample consists of approximately 74,000 clones, approximately 85% of them appearing once. The sequencing sample was made of peripheral blood. The receptors derive from a man aged 65-85 years with acute or convalescent COVID-19.

This chain links TRBV18 with TRBJ1-1; weak D call: TRBD1 (5 bases). The germline V gene has CDR1 KGHSH and CDR2 LQKENI. The CDR3 consists of 16 residues. Between the trimmed V and J ends, which lost 3 bases and 2 bases, there was a span of 16 bases. The CDR3 spells CASSPWGGAVNTEAFF. CDR3 sequence (DNA): TGTGCCAGCTCACCCTGGGGAGGGGCCGTAAACACTGAAGCTTTCTTT.

This clone was seen more than once but under ten times. CDR3 sequence: CASSLAGGSYNEQFF. In DNA form, the CDR3 reads TGTGCCAGCAGCTTAGCGGGAGGCTCCTACAATGAGCAGTTCTTC. The V call is TRBV28, the J call TRBJ2-1; 10 nucleotides line up with TRBD2. This CDR3 spans 15 amino acids. Germline CDR1 reads MDHEN; CDR2 reads SYDVKM. V trimming: 6 bases; J trimming: 0 bases; junction bases outside the gene matches: 2.

The chain recombines TRBV5-1 with TRBJ2-4, with 15 bases matching TRBD2. Trimming removed 4 bases from V and 5 bases from J; junction bases left unmatched: 4. The CDR3 runs 16 residues. Germline CDR1 SGHRS, CDR2 YFSETQ. For the CDR3, the DNA is TGCGCCAGCAGCCTGGGACTAGCGGGAGGCCAAAACATTCAGTACTTC. Its protein product is CASSLGLAGGQNIQYF.